The T cell receptor beta chain under discussion was sequenced for a study of blood T cells in healthy people across ages. Study results and caveats: Reliance upon unsorted PBMCs precluded definitive naive versus antigen-experienced comparison. Aged donors had fewer naive CD4+ cells and lower diversity than long-lived donors.

This CDR3 has 11 amino acids. V lost 5 bases, J lost 4 bases, and 6 bases lay in between. Per the germline V gene, CDR1 is SGHDT and CDR2 is YYEEEE. This clonotype was found a few times. Its antigen is unidentified. Sample-barcoded 5' priming and a J-beta primer mix drove a second PCR of about 6 to 12 cycles. Each of the samples gave a minimum of 3 million paired-end reads that contained CDR3. TCRdb re-analysed the 5' RACE reads in MiXCR, keeping a single row per CDR3 protein. Here the sample spans 730,000 or so distinct CDR3 sequences, roughly two fifths being singletons. The sequence derives from a man of 80 years or more in good health. The V call is TRBV5-6, the J call TRBJ2-5; no clear D gene. Sequences were obtained from blood. The CDR3 DNA reads as TGTGCCAGCAGAGGGCGAGAGACCCAGTACTTC. It is translated as CASRGRETQYF. Filled out from reference TRBV5-6 and TRBJ2-5, the complete variable domain reads DAGVTQSPTHLIKTRGQQVTLRCSPKSGHDTVSWYQQALGQGPQFIFQYYEEEERQRGNFPDRFSGHQFPNYSSELNVNALLLGDSALYLCASRGRETQYFGPGTRLLVL.